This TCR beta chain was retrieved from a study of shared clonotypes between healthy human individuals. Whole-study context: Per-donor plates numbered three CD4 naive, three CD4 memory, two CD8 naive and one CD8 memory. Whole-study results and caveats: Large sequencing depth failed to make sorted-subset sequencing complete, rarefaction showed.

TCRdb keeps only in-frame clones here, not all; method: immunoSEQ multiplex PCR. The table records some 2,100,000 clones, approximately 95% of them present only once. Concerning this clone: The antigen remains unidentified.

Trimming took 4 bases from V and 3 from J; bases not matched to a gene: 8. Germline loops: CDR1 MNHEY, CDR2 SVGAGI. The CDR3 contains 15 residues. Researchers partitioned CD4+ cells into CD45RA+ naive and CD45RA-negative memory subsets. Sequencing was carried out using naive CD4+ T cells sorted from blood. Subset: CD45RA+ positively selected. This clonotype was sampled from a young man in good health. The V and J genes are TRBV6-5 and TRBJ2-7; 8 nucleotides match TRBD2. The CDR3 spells CASSSGLAGLYEQYF. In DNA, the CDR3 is TGTGCCAGCAGTTCTGGCCTAGCGGGCCTCTACGAGCAGTACTTC.